This T cell receptor beta chain was retrieved from a study of PD-1 and CTLA-4 blockade in melanoma. The CDR3 is made up of 11 amino acids. V lost 7 bases to trimming and J lost 3 bases, with 3 bases between them. CDR1 is SNHLY, CDR2 FYNNEI, per germline. Assay used: immunoSEQ multiplex PCR; TCRdb lists only in-frame clones, some missing. The repertoire consists of 15,000 to 20,000 clones, with 60% to 75% occurring once and the leading ten covering about 17%. The chain links TRBV2 to TRBJ2-2, with D uncertain. Sample: CD8+ T cells from peripheral blood, taken before anti-PD-1 treatment. The clonotype originates from a human donor with melanoma. The CDR3 DNA follows: TGTGCCAGCACTGACACCGGGGAGCTGTTTTTT. It encodes CASTDTGELFF.